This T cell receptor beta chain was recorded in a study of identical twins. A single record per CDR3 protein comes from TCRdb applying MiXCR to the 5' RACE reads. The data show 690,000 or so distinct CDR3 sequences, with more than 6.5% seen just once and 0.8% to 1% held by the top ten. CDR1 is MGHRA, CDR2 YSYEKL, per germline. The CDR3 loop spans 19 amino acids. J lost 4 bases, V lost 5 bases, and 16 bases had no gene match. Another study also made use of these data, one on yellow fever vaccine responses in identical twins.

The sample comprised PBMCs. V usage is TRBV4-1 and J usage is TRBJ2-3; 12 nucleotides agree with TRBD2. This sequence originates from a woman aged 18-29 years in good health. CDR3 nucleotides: TGCGCCAGCAGCTACCAAGCTAGCGGGGGGGCCTTTGGGTCAGATACGCAGTATTTT. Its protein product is CASSYQASGGAFGSDTQYF.